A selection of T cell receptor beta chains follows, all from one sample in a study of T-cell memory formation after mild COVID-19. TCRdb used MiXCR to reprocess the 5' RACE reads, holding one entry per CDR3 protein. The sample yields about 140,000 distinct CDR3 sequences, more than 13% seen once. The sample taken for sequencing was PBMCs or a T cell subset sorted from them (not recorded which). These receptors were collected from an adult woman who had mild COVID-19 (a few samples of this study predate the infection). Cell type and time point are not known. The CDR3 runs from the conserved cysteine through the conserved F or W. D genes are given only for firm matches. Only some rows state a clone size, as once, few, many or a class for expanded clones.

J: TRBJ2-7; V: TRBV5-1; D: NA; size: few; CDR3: CASSPEVAYYEQYF; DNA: TGCGCCAGCAGCCCGGAAGTAGCCTACTACGAGCAGTACTTC
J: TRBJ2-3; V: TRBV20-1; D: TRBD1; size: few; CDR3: CSARDRDLLDTQYF; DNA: TGCAGTGCTCGGGACAGGGACCTCTTGGATACGCAGTATTTT
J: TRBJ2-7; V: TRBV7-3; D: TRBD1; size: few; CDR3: CASSADRADEQYF; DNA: TGTGCCAGCAGCGCCGACAGGGCCGACGAGCAGTACTTC
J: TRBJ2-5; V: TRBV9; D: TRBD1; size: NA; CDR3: CASSVSGQGGETQYF; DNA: TGTGCCAGCAGCGTTTCGGGACAGGGCGGAGAGACCCAGTACTTC
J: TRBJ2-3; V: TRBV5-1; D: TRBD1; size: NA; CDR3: CASSPKGGQGFTDTQYF; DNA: TGCGCCAGCAGCCCCAAAGGGGGACAGGGGTTCACAGATACGCAGTATTTT
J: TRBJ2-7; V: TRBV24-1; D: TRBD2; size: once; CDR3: CATSDLTLAGGSYEQYF; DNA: TGTGCCACCAGTGATTTAACACTAGCGGGAGGCTCCTACGAGCAGTACTTC
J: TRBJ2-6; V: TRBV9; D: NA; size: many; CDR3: CASSVRGTVSGANVLTF; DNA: TGTGCCAGCAGCGTGAGGGGAACGGTCTCTGGGGCCAACGTCCTGACTTTC
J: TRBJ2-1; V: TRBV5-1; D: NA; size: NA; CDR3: CASTGEGGSYNEQFF; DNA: TGCGCCAGCACCGGGGAAGGGGGCTCCTACAATGAGCAGTTCTTC
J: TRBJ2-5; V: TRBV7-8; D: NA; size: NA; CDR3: CASSLYRTGETQYF; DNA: TGTGCCAGCAGCTTATATCGGACTGGAGAGACCCAGTACTTC
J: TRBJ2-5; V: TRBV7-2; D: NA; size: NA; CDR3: CASSQRPGTTQMTQYF; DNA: TGTGCCAGCAGCCAAAGGCCCGGCACGACTCAGATGACCCAGTACTTC
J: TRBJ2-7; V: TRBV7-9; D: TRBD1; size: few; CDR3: CASSGGQLTTYEQYF; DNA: TGTGCCAGCAGCGGGGGACAGCTTACAACCTACGAGCAGTACTTC
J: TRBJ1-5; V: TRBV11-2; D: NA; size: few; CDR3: CASSFGGPQPQHF; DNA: TGTGCCAGCAGCTTCGGGGGGCCCCAGCCCCAGCATTTT
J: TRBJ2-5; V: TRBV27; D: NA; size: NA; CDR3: CASSTEGALETQYF; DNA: TGTGCCAGCAGCACGGAGGGGGCTTTAGAGACCCAGTACTTC
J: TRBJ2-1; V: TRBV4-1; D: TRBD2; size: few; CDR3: CASSQAQREGNEQFF; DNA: TGCGCCAGCAGCCAAGCCCAGCGGGAGGGTAATGAGCAGTTCTTC
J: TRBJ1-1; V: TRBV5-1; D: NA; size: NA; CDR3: CASKEGGATEAFF; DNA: TGCGCCAGCAAGGAGGGGGGGGCCACTGAAGCTTTCTTT
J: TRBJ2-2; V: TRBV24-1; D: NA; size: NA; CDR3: CATSDSWGAYGELFF; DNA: TGTGCCACCAGTGATTCTTGGGGGGCCTACGGGGAGCTGTTTTTT
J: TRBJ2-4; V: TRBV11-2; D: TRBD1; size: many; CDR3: CASSSLLATGQTKNIQYF; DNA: TGTGCCAGCAGCTCTCTGCTGGCGACAGGGCAGACCAAAAACATTCAGTACTTC
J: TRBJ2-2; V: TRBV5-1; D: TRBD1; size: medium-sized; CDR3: CASSPRQGFDTGELFF; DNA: TGCGCCAGCAGCCCTAGACAGGGCTTTGACACCGGGGAGCTGTTTTTT
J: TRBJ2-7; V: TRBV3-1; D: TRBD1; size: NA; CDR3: CASSPGTDTYEQYF; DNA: TGTGCCAGCAGCCCCGGGACAGATACCTACGAGCAGTACTTC
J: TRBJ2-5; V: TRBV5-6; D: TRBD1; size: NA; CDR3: CASSLMGQQETQYF; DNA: TGTGCCAGCAGCTTAATGGGACAGCAAGAGACCCAGTACTTC
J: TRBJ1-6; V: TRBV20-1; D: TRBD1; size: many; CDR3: CSIREERDSSPLHF; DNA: TGCAGTATTAGAGAGGAAAGGGACAGCTCACCCCTCCACTTT
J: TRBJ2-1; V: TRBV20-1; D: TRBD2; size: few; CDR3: CSASDQTSGRAAYNEQFF; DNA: TGCAGTGCTAGCGACCAGACTAGCGGGAGGGCGGCCTACAATGAGCAGTTCTTC
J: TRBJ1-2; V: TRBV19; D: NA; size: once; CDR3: CASSIMGTAGNYGYTF; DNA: TGTGCCAGTAGTATTATGGGGACGGCAGGGAACTATGGCTACACCTTC
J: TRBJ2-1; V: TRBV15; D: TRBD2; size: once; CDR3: CATSSGLAGVNEQFF; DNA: TGTGCCACCAGCAGCGGACTAGCGGGGGTCAATGAGCAGTTCTTC
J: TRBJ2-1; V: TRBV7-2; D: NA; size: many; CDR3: CASRSSSYNEQFF; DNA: TGTGCCAGCAGGTCATCCTCCTACAATGAGCAGTTCTTC
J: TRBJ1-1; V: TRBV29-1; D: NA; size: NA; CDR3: CRVENLGDTEAFF; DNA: TGCAGAGTTGAAAATCTAGGGGACACTGAAGCTTTCTTT
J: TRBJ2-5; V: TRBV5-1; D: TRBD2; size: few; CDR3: CASSFLPPRTSGQETQYF; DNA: TGCGCCAGCAGCTTCCTACCTCCCCGGACTAGCGGCCAAGAGACCCAGTACTTC
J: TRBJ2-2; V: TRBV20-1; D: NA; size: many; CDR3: CSARDPGTSANTGELFF; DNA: TGCAGTGCTAGAGATCCCGGGACATCCGCGAACACCGGGGAGCTGTTTTTT
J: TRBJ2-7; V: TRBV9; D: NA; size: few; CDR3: CASSVSPDSYEQYF; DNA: TGTGCCAGCAGCGTAAGTCCAGACTCCTACGAGCAGTACTTC
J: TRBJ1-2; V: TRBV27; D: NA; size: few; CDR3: CASSAGGVGYGYTF; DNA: TGTGCCAGCAGTGCCGGGGGGGTTGGCTATGGCTACACCTTC
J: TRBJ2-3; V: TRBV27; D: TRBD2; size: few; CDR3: CASSPTTSPRPPDTQYF; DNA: TGTGCCAGCAGTCCCACGACTAGCCCGAGGCCACCAGATACGCAGTATTTT
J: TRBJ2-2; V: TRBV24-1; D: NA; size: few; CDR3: CATTGVGGELFF; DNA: TGTGCCACCACGGGAGTCGGCGGGGAGCTGTTTTTT
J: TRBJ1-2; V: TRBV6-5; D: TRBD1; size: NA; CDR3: CASSPPGQGSYDYGYTF; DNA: TGTGCCAGCAGTCCCCCGGGACAGGGGAGCTATGACTATGGCTACACCTTC
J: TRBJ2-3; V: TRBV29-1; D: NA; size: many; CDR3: CSVESQGNTDTQYF; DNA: TGCAGCGTTGAATCCCAGGGCAACACAGATACGCAGTATTTT
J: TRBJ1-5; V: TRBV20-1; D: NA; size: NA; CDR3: CSALSSGNSNQPQHF; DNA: TGCAGTGCTCTCTCTTCGGGAAATAGCAATCAGCCCCAGCATTTT
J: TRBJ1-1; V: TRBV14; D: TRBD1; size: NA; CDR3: CASSQGGLYRGETEAFF; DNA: TGTGCCAGCAGCCAAGGGGGATTATACAGGGGGGAGACTGAAGCTTTCTTT
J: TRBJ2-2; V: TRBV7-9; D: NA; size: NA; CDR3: CAIYTGELFF; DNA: TGTGCCATCTACACCGGGGAGCTGTTTTTT
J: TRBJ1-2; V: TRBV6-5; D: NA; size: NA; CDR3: CASSSDTAPRGYGYTF; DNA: TGTGCCAGCAGTTCAGACACCGCGCCCAGGGGCTATGGCTACACCTTC
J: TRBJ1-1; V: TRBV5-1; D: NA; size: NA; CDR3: CASTNSDSYDEAFF; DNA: TGCGCCAGCACCAACTCGGACAGTTATGATGAAGCTTTCTTT
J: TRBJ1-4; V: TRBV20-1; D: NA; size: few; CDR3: CSARLRVTTNEKLFF; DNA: TGCAGTGCTAGATTAAGGGTTACAACTAATGAAAAACTGTTTTTT